This T cell receptor beta chain was recorded in a study of T-cell memory formation after mild COVID-19. Study-level results: Clones contracting over day 15 to 85 were CD4/CD8 balanced, with later expanders leaning CD4+. Shrinking CD4+ clones resided mostly in CM and EM, and CD8+ ones in EMRA. Some responding clones appeared in pre-infection memory, suggesting cross-reactive memory joined.

There are 12 residues in the CDR3. Trimming took off 6 bases at V and 0 bases at J, with 5 bases between the two ends. Germline V gene sequence: CDR1 SGHVS, CDR2 FNYEAQ. TCRdb recomputed calls from the 5' RACE reads with MiXCR, one row per CDR3 protein. The sample shows 350,000 or so distinct CDR3 sequences, approximately 21% of them seen only once. In regard to this clonotype: Its antigen is undetermined.

This clonotype was obtained from an adult woman who had mild COVID-19 (a few samples of this study predate the infection). Cell type and time point are not known. The J gene is TRBJ1-1, the V gene TRBV7-6; D call uncertain. The material sequenced was PBMCs or a T cell subset sorted from them (not recorded which). The CDR3 loop reads CASRDMNTEAFF. The CDR3, as DNA: TGTGCCAGCAGAGACATGAACACTGAAGCTTTCTTT.